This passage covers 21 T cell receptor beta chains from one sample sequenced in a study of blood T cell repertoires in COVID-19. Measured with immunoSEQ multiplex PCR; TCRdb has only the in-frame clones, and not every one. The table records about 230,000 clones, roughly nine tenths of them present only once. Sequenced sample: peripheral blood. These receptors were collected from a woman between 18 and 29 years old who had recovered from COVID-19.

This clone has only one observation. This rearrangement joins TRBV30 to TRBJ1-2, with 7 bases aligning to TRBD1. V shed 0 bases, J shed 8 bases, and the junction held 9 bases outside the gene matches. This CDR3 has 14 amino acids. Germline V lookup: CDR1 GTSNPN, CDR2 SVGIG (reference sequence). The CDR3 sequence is CAWSVNRGGGGYTF. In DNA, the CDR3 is TGTGCCTGGAGTGTAAACAGGGGTGGAGGGGGCTACACCTTC.

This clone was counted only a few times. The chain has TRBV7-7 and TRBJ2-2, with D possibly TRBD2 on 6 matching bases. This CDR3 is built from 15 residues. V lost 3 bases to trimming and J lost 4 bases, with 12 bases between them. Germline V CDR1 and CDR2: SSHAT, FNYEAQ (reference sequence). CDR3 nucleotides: TGTGCCAGCAGCTTGGGCGGGGCCGGCACCGGGGAGCTGTTTTTT. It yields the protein CASSLGGAGTGELFF.

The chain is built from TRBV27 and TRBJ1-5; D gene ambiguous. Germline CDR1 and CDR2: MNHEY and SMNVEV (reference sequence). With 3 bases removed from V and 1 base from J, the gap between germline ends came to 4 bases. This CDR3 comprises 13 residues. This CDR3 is CASSFRSNQPQHF. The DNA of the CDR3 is TGTGCCAGCAGTTTTCGGAGCAATCAGCCCCAGCATTTT.

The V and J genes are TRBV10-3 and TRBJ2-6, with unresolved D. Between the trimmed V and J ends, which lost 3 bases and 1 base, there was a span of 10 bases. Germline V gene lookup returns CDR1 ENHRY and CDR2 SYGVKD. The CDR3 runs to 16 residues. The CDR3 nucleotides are TGTGCCATCAGTGAAGATGGCTGGTCTGGGGCCAACGTCCTGACTTTC. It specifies CAISEDGWSGANVLTF.

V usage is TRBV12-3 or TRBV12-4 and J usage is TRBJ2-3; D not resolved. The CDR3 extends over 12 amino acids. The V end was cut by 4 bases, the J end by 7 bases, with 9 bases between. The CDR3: CASSSAENTQYF. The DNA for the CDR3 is TGTGCCAGCAGTTCTGCGGAAAATACGCAGTATTTT.

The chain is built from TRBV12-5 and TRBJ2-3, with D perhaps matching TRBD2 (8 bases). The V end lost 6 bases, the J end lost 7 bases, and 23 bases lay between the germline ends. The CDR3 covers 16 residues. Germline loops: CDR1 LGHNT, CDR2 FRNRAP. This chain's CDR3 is CASGHQGVAGSHTQYF. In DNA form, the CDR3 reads TGTGCTAGTGGCCACCAGGGGGTAGCGGGATCACATACGCAGTATTTT.

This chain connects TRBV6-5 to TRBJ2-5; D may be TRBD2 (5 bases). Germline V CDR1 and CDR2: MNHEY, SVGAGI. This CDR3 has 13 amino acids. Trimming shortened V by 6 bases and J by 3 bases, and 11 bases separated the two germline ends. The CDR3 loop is CASRSWREETQYF. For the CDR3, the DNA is TGTGCCAGCAGGTCCTGGCGGGAAGAGACCCAGTACTTC.

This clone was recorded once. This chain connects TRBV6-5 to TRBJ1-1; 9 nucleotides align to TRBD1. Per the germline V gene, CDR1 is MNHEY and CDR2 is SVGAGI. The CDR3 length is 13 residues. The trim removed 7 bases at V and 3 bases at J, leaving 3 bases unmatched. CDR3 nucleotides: TGTGCCAGCACCCGGACAGGGGACACTGAAGCTTTCTTT. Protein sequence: CASTRTGDTEAFF.

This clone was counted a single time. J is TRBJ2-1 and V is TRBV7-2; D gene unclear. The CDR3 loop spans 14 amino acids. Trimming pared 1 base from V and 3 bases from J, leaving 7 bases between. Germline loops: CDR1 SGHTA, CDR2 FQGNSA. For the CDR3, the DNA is TGTGCCAGCAGCTTAGACAGCCTCTACAATGAGCAGTTCTTC. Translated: CASSLDSLYNEQFF.

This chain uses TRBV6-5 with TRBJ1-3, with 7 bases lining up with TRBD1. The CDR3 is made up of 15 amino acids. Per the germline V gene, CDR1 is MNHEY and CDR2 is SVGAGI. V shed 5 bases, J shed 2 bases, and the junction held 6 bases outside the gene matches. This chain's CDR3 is CASSLTGTTGNTIYF. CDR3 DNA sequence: TGTGCCAGCAGTCTGACAGGGACCACTGGAAACACCATATATTTT.

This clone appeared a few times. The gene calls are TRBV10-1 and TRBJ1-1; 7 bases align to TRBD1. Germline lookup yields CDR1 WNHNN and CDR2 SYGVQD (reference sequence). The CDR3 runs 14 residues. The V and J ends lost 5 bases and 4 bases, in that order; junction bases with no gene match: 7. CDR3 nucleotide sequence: TGCGCCAGCAGTTTTACCAGGGGGATCACTGAAGCTTTCTTT. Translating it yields CASSFTRGITEAFF.

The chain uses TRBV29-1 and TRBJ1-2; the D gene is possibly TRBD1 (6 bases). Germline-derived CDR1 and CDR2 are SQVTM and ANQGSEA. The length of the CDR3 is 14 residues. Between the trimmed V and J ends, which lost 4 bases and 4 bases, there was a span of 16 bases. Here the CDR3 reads CSVVLEGDLYGYTF. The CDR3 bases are TGCAGCGTTGTTCTTGAGGGGGACCTCTATGGCTACACCTTC.

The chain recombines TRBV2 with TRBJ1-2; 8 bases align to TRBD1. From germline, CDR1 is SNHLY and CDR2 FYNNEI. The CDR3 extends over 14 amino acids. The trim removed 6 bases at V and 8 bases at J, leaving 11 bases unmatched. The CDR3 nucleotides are TGTGCCAGCAGCTTACAGGGGGACGTTGGAGGCTACACCTTC. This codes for CASSLQGDVGGYTF.

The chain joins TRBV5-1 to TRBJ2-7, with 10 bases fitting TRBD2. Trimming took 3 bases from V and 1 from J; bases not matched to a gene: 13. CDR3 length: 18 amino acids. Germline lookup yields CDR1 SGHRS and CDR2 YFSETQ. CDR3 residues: CASSSYIAGGALSYEQYF. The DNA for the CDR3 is TGCGCCAGCAGCTCATACATAGCGGGAGGTGCCCTATCCTACGAGCAGTACTTC.

The DNA of the CDR3 is TGTGCCAGCAGCTTAGTTGGGAGGACTAGCGGGAGGGCCGGAGATACGCAGTATTTT. It yields the protein CASSLVGRTSGRAGDTQYF. The rearrangement links TRBV7-3 to TRBJ2-3; 15 positions match TRBD2. The CDR3 spans 19 residues. Germline-derived CDR1 and CDR2 are SGHTA and FQGTGA. V dropped 2 bases and J dropped 5; count of bases not matched to a gene: 11.

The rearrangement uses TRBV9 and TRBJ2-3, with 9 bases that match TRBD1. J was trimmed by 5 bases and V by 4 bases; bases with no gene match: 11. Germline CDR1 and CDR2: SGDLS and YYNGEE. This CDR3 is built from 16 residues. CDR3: CASSSTSGTGRDTQYF. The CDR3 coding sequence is TGTGCCAGCAGCTCGACGTCCGGGACAGGGCGAGATACGCAGTATTTT.

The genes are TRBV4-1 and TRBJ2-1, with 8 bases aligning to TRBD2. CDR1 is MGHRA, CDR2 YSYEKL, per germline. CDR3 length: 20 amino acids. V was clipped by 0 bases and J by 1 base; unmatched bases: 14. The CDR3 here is CASSQDEMGASGSSYNEQFF. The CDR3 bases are TGCGCCAGCAGCCAAGACGAGATGGGGGCTAGCGGGTCTTCCTACAATGAGCAGTTCTTC.

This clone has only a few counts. CDR3 nucleotide sequence: TGCGCCAGCAGCCAAGACAGGGGAAACACTGAAGCTTTCTTT. Translating gives CASSQDRGNTEAFF. The V gene is TRBV4-3, the J gene TRBJ1-1, with TRBD1 as a possible D gene (6 bases). Germline V CDR1 and CDR2: LGHNA, YSLEER. The CDR3 totals 14 residues. Trimming removed 0 bases at V and 2 bases at J, with 7 bases between.

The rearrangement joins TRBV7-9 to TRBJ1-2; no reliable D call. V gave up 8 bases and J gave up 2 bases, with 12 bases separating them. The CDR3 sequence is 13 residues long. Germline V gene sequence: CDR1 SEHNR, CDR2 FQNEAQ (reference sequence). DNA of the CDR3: TGTGCCAGCGGCGAAAGAGGGAACTATGGCTACACCTTC. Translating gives CASGERGNYGYTF.

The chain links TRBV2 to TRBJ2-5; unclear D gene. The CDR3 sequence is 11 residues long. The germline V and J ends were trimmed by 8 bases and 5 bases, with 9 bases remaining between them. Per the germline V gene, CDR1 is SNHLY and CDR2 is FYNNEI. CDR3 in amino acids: CASLSGETQYF. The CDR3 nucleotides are TGTGCCAGCCTCTCCGGGGAGACCCAGTACTTC.

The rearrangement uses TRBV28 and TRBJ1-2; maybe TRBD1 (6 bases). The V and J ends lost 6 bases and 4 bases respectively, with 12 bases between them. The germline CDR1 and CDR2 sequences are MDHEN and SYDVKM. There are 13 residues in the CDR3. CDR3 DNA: TGTGCCAGCAGATTAACAGGGAGCTATGGCTACACCTTC. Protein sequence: CASRLTGSYGYTF.